This TCR beta chain was found in a study of CD8+ T cells in alopecia areata (dated 2018 in TCRdb). General notes on the study: In both human patients and the C3H/HeJ mouse model, the study applied high-throughput TCRbeta sequencing to look at T cell clonal expansion in alopecia areata. On the human side, TCRbeta sequencing was run on scalp tissue and on sorted CD4+ and CD8+ peripheral blood T cells from healthy controls and from alopecia areata patients with either patchy or totalis/universalis disease. Scalp clonality was compared among normal scalp (n=4), patchy alopecia areata scalp (n=8), and alopecia totalis/universalis scalp (n=8). RNA was extracted with the PAXgene miRNA kit for fixed scalp, the miRNeasy kit for PBMCs, and the RNeasy kit for mouse skin. immunoSEQ multiplex PCR using 35 Vbeta forward primers and 13 Jbeta reverse primers was used to amplify TCRbeta CDR3 regions. The investigation overall reported the following: Unlike mouse skin, where gammadelta T cells dominate, normal human skin contains resident alphabeta T cells that get sequenced too, which complicates analysis of the scalp TCR repertoire. Lesional scalp, especially in alopecia totalis/universalis, showed higher clonality and more expanded CD8+ clones than normal scalp, suggesting antigenic drive. TCR sequences shared between patients were less clear than in mice, possibly partly because of HLA diversity in the patient population.

This clone was seen a few times. The specificity of this receptor is unknown. Base qualities are not at hand, and no much larger clone is one base apart. Preparation of the library involved the immunoSEQ multiplex PCR assay. RNA was extracted from all samples and reverse transcribed into cDNA, which served as template for TCR sequencing. SuperScript III was used to make first-strand cDNA, primed with a 2:1 mix of oligo-dT and random hexamers. A synthetic immune receptor repertoire was used to measure amplification bias, and any remaining bias was corrected computationally. In the source study's methods: Raw reads were preprocessed to remove errors, and CDR3 was defined according to IMGT conventions as the region from the conserved cysteine to phenylalanine. Clonality was computed as 1 minus the Shannon entropy, with the entropy normalized by log2 of the number of productive unique TCRs. Scalp TCRbeta sequences were cross-referenced with sorted blood CD4 and CD8 repertoires so that the CD4 or CD8 identity of scalp clones could be inferred. This is the immuneACCESS table as TCRdb keeps it, with only in-frame sequences that have V and J called. A part of the clones is gone; compared with another copy, unresolved V genes explain less than half, and the rest is unexplained. V and J calls and clone size are copied from that table; D and trimming were computed from the DNA. The sample table holds about 110,000 clones, of which 45% to 60% were seen once. The ten largest clones capture roughly 25% of the sample.

Peripheral blood and lesional scalp punch biopsies were obtained from patients with alopecia areata. After PBMCs were isolated by density centrifugation and stained for CD3, CD4 and CD8, a FACSAria was used to sort CD4+ and CD8+ T cells. Alopecia areata patients who were not treated were recruited through a multicenter biomarker study. In roughly five patients from the biomarker study, the blood CD8+ T cells went through an additional sort into NKG2D-low and NKG2D-high fractions. Via the germline V gene, CDR1 is KGHSH and CDR2 LQKENI. The trim is 4 bases for V and 0 bases for J, with a gap of 13 bases between the germline ends. Measured from the cysteine to the phenylalanine, the CDR3 is 15 residues long. This entry keeps only the CDR3 DNA: 45 bases, framed from base 1.

Sequencing input: NKG2D-low CD8+ T cells sorted from blood. The sample's cell subset or site, from its label and the paper: sorted CD8+ NKG2D-low blood T cells. The chain is assembled from TRBV18 and TRBJ2-7; no D gene is confidently identified. This TCR derives from a human donor with alopecia areata. CDR3 reads: CASSLLTPDSYEQYF. The base sequence is TGTGCCAGCTCACTACTGACACCCGACTCCTACGAGCAGTACTTC.